The T cell receptor (beta chain) under discussion was sequenced for a study of shared clonotypes between healthy human individuals. Germline CDR1 and CDR2: WNHNN and SYGVQD (reference sequence). The CDR3 is 13 residues long. Every subset had its genomic DNA shared out evenly among several immunoSEQ plates. Libraries were prepared by immunoSEQ multiplex PCR; TCRdb keeps only in-frame clonotypes and omits some of them. The sample shows over 1.4 million clones, around 95% of them seen only once. Study conclusions and caveats: It was the few donors that limited the genetic and exposure-history diversity represented.

In regard to this clone: Its antigen is unidentified.

Material: naive CD4+ T cells sorted from blood. Documented subset: CD45RA+ positively selected. The receptor was isolated from a man aged 30 to 39 in good health. The V gene is TRBV10-1, the J gene TRBJ2-7; D may be TRBD2 (6 bases). In DNA, the CDR3 is TGCCCAACCACCGGGAGCCGGGACTACGAGCAGTACTTC. Protein: CPTTGSRDYEQYF.